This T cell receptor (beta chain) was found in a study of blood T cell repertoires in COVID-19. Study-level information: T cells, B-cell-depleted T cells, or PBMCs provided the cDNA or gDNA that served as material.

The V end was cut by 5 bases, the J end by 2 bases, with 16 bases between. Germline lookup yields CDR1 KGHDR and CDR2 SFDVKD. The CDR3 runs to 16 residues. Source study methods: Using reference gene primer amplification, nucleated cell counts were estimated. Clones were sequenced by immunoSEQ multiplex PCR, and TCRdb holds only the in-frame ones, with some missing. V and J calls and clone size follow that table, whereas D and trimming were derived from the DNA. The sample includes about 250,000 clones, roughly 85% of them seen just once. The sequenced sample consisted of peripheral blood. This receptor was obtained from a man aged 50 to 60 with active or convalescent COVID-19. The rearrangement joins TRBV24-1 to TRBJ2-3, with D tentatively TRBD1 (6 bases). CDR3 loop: CATSGWEQGYTDTQYF. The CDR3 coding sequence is TGTGCCACCAGTGGTTGGGAACAGGGATACACAGATACGCAGTATTTT.